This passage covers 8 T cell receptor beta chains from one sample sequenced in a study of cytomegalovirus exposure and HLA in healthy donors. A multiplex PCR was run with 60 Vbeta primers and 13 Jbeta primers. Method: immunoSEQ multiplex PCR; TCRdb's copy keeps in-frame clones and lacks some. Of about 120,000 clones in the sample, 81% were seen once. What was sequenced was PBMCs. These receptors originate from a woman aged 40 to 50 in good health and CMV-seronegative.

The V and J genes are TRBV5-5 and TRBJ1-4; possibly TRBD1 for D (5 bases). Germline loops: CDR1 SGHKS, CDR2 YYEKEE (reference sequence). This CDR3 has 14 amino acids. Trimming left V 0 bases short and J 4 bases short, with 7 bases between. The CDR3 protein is CASSLGQLNEKLFF. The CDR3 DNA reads TGTGCCAGCAGCTTGGGACAGCTTAATGAAAAACTGTTTTTT. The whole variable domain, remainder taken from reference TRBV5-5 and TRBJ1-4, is DAGVTQSPTHLIKTRGQQVTLRCSPISGHKSVSWYQQVLGQGPQFIFQYYEKEERGRGNFPDRFSARQFPNYSSELNVNALLLGDSALYLCASSLGQLNEKLFFGSGTQLSVL.

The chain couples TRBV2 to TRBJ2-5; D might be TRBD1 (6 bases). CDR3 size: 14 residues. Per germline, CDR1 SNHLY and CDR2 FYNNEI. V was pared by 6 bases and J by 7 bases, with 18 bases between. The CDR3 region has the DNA TGTGCCAGCAGCGATACGACAGGCCGTCCGACCCAGTACTTC. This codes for CASSDTTGRPTQYF.

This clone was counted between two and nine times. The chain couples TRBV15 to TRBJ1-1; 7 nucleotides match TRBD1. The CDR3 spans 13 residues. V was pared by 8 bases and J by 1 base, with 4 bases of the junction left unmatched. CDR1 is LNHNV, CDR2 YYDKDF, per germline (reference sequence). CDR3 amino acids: CATYGTENTEAFF. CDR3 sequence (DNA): TGTGCCACCTATGGGACAGAGAACACTGAAGCTTTCTTT.

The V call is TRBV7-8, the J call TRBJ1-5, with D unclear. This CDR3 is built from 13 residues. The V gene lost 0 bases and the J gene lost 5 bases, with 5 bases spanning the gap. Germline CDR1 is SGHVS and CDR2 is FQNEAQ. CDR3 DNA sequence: TGTGCCAGCAGCTTAGCCCGTTATCAGCCCCAGCATTTT. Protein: CASSLARYQPQHF.

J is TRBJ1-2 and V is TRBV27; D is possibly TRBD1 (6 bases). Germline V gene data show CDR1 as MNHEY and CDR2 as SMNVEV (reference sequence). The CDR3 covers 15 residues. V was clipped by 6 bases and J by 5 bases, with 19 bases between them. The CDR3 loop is CASSPGTPPSYGYTF. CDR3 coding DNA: TGTGCCAGCAGCCCCGGGACACCGCCTAGTTATGGCTACACCTTC.

The CDR3 protein is CASSLYRGGFSNEKLFF. DNA for the CDR3: TGTGCCAGCAGCTTATACAGGGGAGGTTTTAGTAATGAAAAACTGTTTTTT. This rearrangement joins TRBV7-2 to TRBJ1-4; 7 nucleotides line up with TRBD1. V lost 2 bases and J lost 4; bases outside the gene matches: 10. This CDR3 has 17 amino acids. The V gene's germline CDR1 is SGHTA and CDR2 FQGNSA.

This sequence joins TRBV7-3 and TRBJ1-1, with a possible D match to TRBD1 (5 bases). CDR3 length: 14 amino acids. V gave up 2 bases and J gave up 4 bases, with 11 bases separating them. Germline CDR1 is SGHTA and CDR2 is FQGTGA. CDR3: CASSLQGASTEAFF. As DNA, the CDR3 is TGTGCCAGCAGCTTACAAGGGGCGAGCACTGAAGCTTTCTTT.

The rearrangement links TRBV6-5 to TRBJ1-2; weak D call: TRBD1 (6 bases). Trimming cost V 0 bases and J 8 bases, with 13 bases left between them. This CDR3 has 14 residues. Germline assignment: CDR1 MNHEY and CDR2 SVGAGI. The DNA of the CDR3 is TGTGCCAGCAGTTACTCCTTCTGGGGGCAAGGCTACACCTTC. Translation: CASSYSFWGQGYTF.